This T cell receptor (beta chain) was recovered during a study of control samples from healthy donors and cancer patients. CDR1 and CDR2 (germline): SEHNR, FQNEAQ (reference sequence). The CDR3 is 15 amino acids. The V end lost 2 bases, the J end lost 0 bases, and 5 bases lay between the germline ends. Assay used: immunoSEQ multiplex PCR; TCRdb lists only in-frame clones, some missing. In the table there are approximately 130,000 clones, around nine tenths of which are singletons. The chain has TRBV7-9 and TRBJ2-6; no definite D call. This TCR derives from a young man in good health. Sequencing was carried out using blood. As DNA, the CDR3 is TGTGCCAGCAGCTTATCTGTCTCTGGGGCCAACGTCCTGACTTTC. This encodes CASSLSVSGANVLTF.